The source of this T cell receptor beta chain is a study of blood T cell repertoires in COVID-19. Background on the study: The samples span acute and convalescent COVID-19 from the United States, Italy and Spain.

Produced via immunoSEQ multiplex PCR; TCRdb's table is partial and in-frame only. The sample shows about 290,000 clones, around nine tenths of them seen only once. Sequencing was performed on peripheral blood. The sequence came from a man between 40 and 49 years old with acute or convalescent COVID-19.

The DNA for the CDR3 is TGTGCCAGCAGCTTGGGGGACAGCCGAAACTCTGCAACTAATGAAAAACTGTTTTTT. Protein product: CASSLGDSRNSATNEKLFF. V and J are TRBV7-4 and TRBJ1-4; 7 bases map to TRBD1. V lost 3 bases, J lost 0 bases, and 13 bases stayed unmatched. This CDR3 spans 19 amino acids. The germline CDR1 and CDR2 sequences are SGHVT and SQSDAQ.